This paragraph covers one T cell receptor beta chain sequence. This clonotype was seen ten or more times. What antigen it recognizes has not been identified. Base qualities are missing; no much larger clone stands one base away. cDNA synthesis used template-switch 5'RACE with a primer carrying a 10-nucleotide random unique molecular identifier tagging each TCR transcript. Every sequencing run yielded over 180 million TCR-beta sequences covering 15-18 subjects. The RNeasy kit was used for extraction of total RNA. Using the KAPA Real-time Library Amplification kit, TCR-beta VDJ regions were amplified with primers for the TCR constant region and the 5'RACE anchor. A first PCR added sample indexes and Illumina adaptors, and a second PCR then raised library yield. The roughly 650 bp TCR product was size-selected on a 2% E-gel SizeSelection system after Ampure bead purification. Before pooling, library quality was assessed on a Bioanalyzer, concentration was determined with Qubit, and library quantification was performed with the Kapa Library Quantification kit. An Illumina HiSeq 2500 sequenced the libraries paired-end 2 x 150 bp. To increase sequence diversity, about 25-31% phiX was spiked into each library pool. The source study handled its data this way. Quality-filtered reads were processed with the UMI-based MiGEC pipeline, which removed over 75% of raw TCR sequences during error correction. VDJ genes were aligned to IMGT germline references, and clonotypes were defined by unique CDR3 amino acid sequence plus V-J genes. Clonal expansion, Shannon diversity and CDR3 relatedness (CalcPairwiseDistances, ClusterSamples) were evaluated with VDJtools, and phylogenetic trees were built with CLCbio workbench. Expanded clones were defined as having at least 8 unique UMIs, based on coefficient-of-variation modelling across technical triplicates. TCRdb reworked the public reads: Q25 trimming with fastp, MiXCR clone assembly, productive beta chains retained. Every distinct CDR3 protein forms one entry, paired with its most common genes and DNA. The V and J calls follow TCRdb's processing rather than the paper's. This sample holds roughly 24,000 distinct CDR3 sequences; about 13% were observed only once. Together, the top ten hold roughly 13% of the sample.

Libraries from unsorted PBMCs were made from 2 million PBMCs kept in RNAlater at -80 degrees C until RNA extraction. Peripheral blood underwent Ficoll-Hypaque density gradient centrifugation to isolate PBMCs, which were then cryopreserved in liquid nitrogen. The germline V end is reduced by 5 bases and the J end by 5 bases; junction bases left unmatched: 9. Measured from the cysteine to the phenylalanine, the CDR3 is 16 residues long. CDR3 DNA is the only sequence kept; it has 48 bases, read in frame from the first base. CDR1 and CDR2 are drawn from the germline V gene: KGHDR, SFDVKD. The data originate from a study of neurological immune-mediated disorders (dated by TCRdb to about 2019). With regard to the full study: The study compared peripheral blood TCR-beta repertoires of HTLV-I-associated myelopathy (HAM/TSP) patients, multiple sclerosis patients and healthy controls using UMI-based sequencing. Alongside PBMC samples, the set of fewer than 110 TCR-beta libraries contained longitudinal samples, technical triplicates, and paired CD4+ and CD8+ T-cell subsets that had been sorted. The cohort included 60 to 75 subjects: roughly 15 with HAM/TSP, some 35 with multiple sclerosis, and around 20 healthy controls.

General conclusions and limits of the study: Across subjects, expanded clones never shared an identical CDR3 amino acid sequence, which suggests that the TCR-beta repertoires in every group were private. The highest TCR clonal expansion was observed in HAM/TSP patients, whereas the lowest was observed in MS patients, even when compared with healthy controls.

The chain is encoded by TRBV24-1 joined to TRBJ2-3, with 10 central nucleotides matching TRBD2. This TCR was recovered from a woman between 55 and 75 years old with HTLV-1-associated myelopathy (HAM/TSP). The sample comprised PBMCs. The nucleotide sequence is given as TGTGCCACCAGTGTCCCGGGACTAGCGTTGCAAGATACGCAGTATTTT. It specifies CATSVPGLALQDTQYF.